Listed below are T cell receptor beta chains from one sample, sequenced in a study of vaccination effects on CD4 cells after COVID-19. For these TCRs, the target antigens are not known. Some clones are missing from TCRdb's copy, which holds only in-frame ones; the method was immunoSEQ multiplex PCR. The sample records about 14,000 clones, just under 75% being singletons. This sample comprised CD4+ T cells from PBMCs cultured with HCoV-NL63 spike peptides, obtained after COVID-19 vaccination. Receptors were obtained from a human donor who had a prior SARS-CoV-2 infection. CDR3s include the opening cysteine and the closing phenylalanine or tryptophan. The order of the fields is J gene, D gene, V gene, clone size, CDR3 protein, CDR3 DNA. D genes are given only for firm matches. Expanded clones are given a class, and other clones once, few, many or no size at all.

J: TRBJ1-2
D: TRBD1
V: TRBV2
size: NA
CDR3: CASSEVRGPSGGHGYTF
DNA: TGTGCCAGCAGTGAAGTCAGGGGGCCCTCCGGGGGTCATGGCTACACCTTC

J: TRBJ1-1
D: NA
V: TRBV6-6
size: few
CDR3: CASSYSMNTEAFF
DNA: TGTGCCAGCAGTTACTCGATGAACACTGAAGCTTTCTTT

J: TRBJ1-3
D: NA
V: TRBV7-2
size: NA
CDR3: CASSSRQTVSGNTIYF
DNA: TGTGCCAGCAGCTCGCGACAGACAGTCTCTGGAAACACCATATATTTT

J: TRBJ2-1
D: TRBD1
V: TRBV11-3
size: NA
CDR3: CASSLGWTGYLNEQFF
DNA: TGTGCCAGCAGCTTAGGGTGGACAGGGTATCTCAATGAGCAGTTCTTC

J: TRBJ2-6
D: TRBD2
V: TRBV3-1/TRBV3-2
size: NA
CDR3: CASSQGLAGGYSGANVLTF
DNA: TGTGCCAGCAGCCAGGGACTAGCGGGGGGGTACTCTGGGGCCAACGTCCTGACTTTC

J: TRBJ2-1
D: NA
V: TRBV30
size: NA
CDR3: CAWSVRDWWQFF
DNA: TGTGCCTGGAGTGTTAGGGATTGGTGGCAGTTCTTC

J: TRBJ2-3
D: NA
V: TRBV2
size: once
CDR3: CASRFRNTDTQYF
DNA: TGTGCCAGCCGGTTCCGAAACACAGATACGCAGTATTTT

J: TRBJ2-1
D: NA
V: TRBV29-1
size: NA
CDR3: CSVTKYNEQFF
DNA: TGCAGCGTTACTAAATACAATGAGCAGTTCTTC

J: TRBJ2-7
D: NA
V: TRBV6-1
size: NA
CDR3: CASSEAYEQYF
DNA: TGTGCCAGCAGTGAGGCCTACGAGCAGTACTTC

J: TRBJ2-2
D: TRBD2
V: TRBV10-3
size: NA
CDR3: CAISWGLAGASPGELFF
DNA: TGTGCCATCAGTTGGGGACTAGCGGGAGCCTCCCCCGGGGAGCTGTTTTTT

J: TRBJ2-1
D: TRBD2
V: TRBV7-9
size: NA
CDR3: CASSLISGIYNEQFF
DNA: TGTGCCAGCAGCTTGATAAGCGGGATTTACAATGAGCAGTTCTTC

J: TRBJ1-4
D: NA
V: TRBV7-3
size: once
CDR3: CASSSGRETNEKLFF
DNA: TGTGCCAGCAGCTCCGGGCGGGAGACTAATGAAAAACTGTTTTTT

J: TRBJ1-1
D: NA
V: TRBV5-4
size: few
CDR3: CASSYTEGTEAFF
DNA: TGTGCCAGCAGCTACACAGAGGGGACTGAAGCTTTCTTT

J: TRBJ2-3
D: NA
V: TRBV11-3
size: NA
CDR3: CASSFRARPDTQYF
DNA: TGTGCCAGCAGCTTTCGGGCCCGCCCGGATACGCAGTATTTT

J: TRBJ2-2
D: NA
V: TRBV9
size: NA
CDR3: CASRGGDGELFF
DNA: TGTGCCAGCAGGGGGGGTGACGGGGAGCTGTTTTTT

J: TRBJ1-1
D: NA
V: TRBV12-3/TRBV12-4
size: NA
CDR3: CASSFLPNTEAFF
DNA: TGTGCCAGCAGTTTCTTGCCGAACACTGAAGCTTTCTTT

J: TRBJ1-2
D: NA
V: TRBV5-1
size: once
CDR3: CASSLSEGSGYTF
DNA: TGCGCCAGCAGCTTGAGTGAGGGGTCTGGCTACACCTTC

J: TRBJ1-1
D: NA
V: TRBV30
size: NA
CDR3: CAHVSRVLNTEAFF
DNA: TGTGCCCACGTCAGCAGGGTCCTAAACACTGAAGCTTTCTTT

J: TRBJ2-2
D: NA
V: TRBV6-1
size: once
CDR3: CASSWIPANTGELFF
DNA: TGTGCCAGCTCATGGATACCTGCGAACACCGGGGAGCTGTTTTTT

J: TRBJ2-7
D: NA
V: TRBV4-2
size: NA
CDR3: CASSQGGFSYEQYF
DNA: TGTGCCAGCAGCCAAGGCGGTTTCTCCTACGAGCAGTACTTC

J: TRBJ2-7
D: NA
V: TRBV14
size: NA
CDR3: CASSQSPGAYEQYF
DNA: TGTGCCAGCAGCCAAAGTCCGGGGGCCTACGAGCAGTACTTC

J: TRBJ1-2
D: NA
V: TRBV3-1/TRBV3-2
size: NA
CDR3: CASSQVGWWGIGHTF
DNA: TGTGCCAGCAGCCAAGTAGGGTGGTGGGGAATTGGCCACACCTTC

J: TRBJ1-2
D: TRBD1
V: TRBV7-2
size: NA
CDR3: CASSHSGQGYGYTF
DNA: TGTGCCAGCAGCCATTCCGGACAGGGCTATGGCTACACCTTC

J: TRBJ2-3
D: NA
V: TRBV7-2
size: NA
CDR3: CASSFSGDTQYF
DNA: TGTGCCAGCAGCTTCTCCGGAGATACGCAGTATTTT

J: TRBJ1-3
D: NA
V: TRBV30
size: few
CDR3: CAWSDRVGNTIYF
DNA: TGTGCCTGGAGTGACAGGGTTGGAAACACCATATATTTT

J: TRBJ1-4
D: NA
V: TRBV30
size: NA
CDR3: CAWSEGWDEKLFF
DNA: TGTGCCTGGAGTGAGGGGTGGGATGAAAAACTGTTTTTT

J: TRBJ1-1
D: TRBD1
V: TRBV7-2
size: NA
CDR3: CASSPRDRVAFF
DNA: TGTGCCAGCAGCCCAAGAGACAGGGTGGCTTTCTTT

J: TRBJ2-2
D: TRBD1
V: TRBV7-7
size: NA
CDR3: CASSPTDRGLDNGELFF
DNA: TGTGCTAGCAGCCCCACCGATAGGGGGCTTGATAACGGGGAGCTGTTTTTT

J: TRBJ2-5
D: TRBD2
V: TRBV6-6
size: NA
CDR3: CASSYYSGGQETQYF
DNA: TGTGCCAGCAGTTACTATAGCGGGGGACAAGAGACCCAGTACTTC

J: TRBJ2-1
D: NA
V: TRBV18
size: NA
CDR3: CASSPPALALSYNEQFF
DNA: TGTGCCAGCTCACCACCGGCACTAGCCCTCTCCTACAATGAGCAGTTCTTC

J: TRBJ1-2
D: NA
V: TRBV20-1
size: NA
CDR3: CSASRREGSYGYTF
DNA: TGCAGTGCTAGTCGCAGGGAAGGCAGCTATGGCTACACCTTC

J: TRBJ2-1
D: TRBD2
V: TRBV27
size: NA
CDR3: CASTSMTGNLLAGNEQFF
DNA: TGTGCCAGCACTTCCATGACAGGGAACCTCCTAGCGGGAAATGAGCAGTTCTTC

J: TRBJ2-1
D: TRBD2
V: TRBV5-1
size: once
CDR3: CASSPSQLAGDNEQFF
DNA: TGCGCCAGCAGTCCCAGTCAACTAGCGGGGGACAATGAGCAGTTCTTC

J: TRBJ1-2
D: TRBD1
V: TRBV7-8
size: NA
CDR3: CASSYEGHGTGYGYTF
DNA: TGTGCCAGCAGTTATGAGGGGCACGGGACAGGGTATGGCTACACCTTC

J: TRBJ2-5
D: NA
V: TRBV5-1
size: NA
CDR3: CASSPGGSKIETQYF
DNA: TGCGCCAGCAGCCCCGGCGGGTCCAAGATAGAGACCCAGTACTTC

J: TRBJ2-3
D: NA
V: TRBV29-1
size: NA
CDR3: CSAGIRDTQYF
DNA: TGCAGCGCCGGGATCCGAGATACGCAGTATTTT

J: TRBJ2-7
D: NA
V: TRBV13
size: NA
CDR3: CASSLAGTRREQYF
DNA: TGTGCCAGCAGCTTAGCGGGGACACGAAGGGAGCAGTACTTC

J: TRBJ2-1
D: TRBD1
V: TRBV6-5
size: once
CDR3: CASLDRGKNEQFF
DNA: TGTGCCAGCTTGGACAGGGGTAAGAATGAGCAGTTCTTC

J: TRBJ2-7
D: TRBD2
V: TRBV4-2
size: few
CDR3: CASSQVEGGLSEQYF
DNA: TGTGCCAGCAGCCAAGTTGAGGGAGGGCTCAGCGAGCAGTACTTC

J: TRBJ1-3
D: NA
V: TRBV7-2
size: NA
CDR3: CASRARGAGNTIYF
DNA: TGTGCCAGCAGAGCTCGGGGGGCTGGAAACACCATATATTTT

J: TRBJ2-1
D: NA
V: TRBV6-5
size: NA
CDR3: CASSSLRTNNEQFF
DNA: TGTGCCAGCAGCAGCCTCCGGACTAACAATGAGCAGTTCTTC